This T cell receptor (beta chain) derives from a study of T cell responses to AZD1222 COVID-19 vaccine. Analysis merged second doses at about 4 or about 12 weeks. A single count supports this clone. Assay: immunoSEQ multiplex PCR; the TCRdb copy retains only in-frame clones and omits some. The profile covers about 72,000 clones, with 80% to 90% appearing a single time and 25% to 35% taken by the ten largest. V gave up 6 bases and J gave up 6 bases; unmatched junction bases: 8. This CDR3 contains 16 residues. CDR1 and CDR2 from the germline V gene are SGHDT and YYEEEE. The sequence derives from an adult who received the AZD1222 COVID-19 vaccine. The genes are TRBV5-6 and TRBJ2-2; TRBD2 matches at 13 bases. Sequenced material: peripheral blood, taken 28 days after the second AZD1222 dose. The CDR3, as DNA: TGTGCCAGCACCACGACTAGCGGGAGGTCTGCCGGGGAGCTGTTTTTT. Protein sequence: CASTTTSGRSAGELFF.